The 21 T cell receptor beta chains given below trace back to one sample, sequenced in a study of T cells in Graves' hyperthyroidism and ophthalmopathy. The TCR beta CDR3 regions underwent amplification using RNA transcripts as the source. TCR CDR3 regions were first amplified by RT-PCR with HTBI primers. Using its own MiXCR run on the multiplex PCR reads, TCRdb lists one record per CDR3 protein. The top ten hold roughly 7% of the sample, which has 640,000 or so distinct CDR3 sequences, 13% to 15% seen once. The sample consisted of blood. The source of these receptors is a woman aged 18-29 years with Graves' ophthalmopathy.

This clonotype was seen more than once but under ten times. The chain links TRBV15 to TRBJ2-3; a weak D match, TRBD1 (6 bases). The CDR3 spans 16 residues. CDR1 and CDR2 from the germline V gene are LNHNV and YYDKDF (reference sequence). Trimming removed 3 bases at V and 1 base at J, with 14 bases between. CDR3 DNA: TGTGCCACCAGCAGCCTGCCGAACAGGGGCACAGATACGCAGTATTTT. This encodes CATSSLPNRGTDTQYF.

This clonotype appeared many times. The CDR3 here is CASSMDKNTEAFF. As DNA, the CDR3 is TGTGCCAGCAGCATGGACAAAAACACTGAAGCTTTCTTT. The genes are TRBV7-2 and TRBJ1-1, with a weak D call TRBD1 (5 bases). CDR3 length equals 13 residues. Per germline, CDR1 SGHTA and CDR2 FQGNSA. V lost 5 bases and J 2 bases, leaving 9 bases between the germline ends.

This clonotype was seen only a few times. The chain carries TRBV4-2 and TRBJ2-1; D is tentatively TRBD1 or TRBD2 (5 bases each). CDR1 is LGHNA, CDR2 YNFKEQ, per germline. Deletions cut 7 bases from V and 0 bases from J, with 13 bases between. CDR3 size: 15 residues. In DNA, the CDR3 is TGTGCCAGCAACCGGGACCACAGCTCCTACAATGAGCAGTTCTTC. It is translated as CASNRDHSSYNEQFF.

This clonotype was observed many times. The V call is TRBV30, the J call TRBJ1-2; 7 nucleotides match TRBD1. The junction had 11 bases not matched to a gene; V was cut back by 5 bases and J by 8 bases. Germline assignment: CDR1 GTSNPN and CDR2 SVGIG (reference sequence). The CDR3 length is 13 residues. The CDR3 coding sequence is TGTGCCTGGGACAACGACAGGGACGGGGGCTACACCTTC. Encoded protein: CAWDNDRDGGYTF.

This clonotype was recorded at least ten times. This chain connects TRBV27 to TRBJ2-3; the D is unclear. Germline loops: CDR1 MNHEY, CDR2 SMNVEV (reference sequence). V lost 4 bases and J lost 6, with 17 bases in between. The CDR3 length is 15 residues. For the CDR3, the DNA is TGTGCCAGCAGTTCCTACCTTGATTGGGCGGATACGCAGTATTTT. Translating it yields CASSSYLDWADTQYF.

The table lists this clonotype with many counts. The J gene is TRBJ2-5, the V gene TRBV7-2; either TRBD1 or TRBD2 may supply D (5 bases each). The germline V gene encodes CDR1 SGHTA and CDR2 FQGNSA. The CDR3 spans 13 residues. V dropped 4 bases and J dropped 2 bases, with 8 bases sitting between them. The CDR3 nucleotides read TGTGCCAGCAGCTCCAGGGAGCAAGAGACCCAGTACTTC. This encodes CASSSREQETQYF.

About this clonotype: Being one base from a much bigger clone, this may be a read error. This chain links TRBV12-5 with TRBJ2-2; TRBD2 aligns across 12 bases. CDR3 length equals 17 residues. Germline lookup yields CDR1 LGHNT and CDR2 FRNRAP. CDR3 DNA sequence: TGTGCTAGTGGTTTCCTACTAGCGGGGGGCGGCACCCGGGAGCTGTTTTTT. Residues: CASGFLLAGGGTRELFF.

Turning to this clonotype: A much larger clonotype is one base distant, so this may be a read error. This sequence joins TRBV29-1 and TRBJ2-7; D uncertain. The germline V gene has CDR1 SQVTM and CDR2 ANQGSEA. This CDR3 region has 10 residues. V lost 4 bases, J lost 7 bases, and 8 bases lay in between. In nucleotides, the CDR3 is TGCAGCGTTGTTCGCCGAGAGCAGTACTTC. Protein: CSVVRREQYF.

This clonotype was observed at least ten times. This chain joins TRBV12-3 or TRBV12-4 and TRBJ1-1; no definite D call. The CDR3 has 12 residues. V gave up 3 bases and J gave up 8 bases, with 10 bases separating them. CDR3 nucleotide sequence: TGTGCCAGCAGTTTGAGAGGATACGAAGCTTTCTTT. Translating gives CASSLRGYEAFF.

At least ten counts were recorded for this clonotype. The CDR3 DNA is TGTGCCAGCAGCTTAGACACCACAGATACGCAGTATTTT. Protein: CASSLDTTDTQYF. The chain links TRBV11-2 to TRBJ2-3; D is unresolved. The ends were cut back, 0 bases at V and 2 bases at J, with 3 bases in the middle. There are 13 residues in the CDR3. From germline, CDR1 is SGHAT and CDR2 FQNNGV. The full variable domain, with the rest looked up from reference TRBV11-2 and TRBJ2-3, is EAGVAQSPRYKIIEKRQSVAFWCNPISGHATLYWYQQILGQGPKLLIQFQNNGVVDDSQLPKDRFSAERLKGVDSTLKIQPAKLEDSAVYLCASSLDTTDTQYFGPGTRLTVL.

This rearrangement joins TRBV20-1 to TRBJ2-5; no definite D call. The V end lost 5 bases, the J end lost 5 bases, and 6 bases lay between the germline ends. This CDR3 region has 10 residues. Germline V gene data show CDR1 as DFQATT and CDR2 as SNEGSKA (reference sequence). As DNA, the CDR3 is TGCAGTGCTGTCCTGGAGACCCAGTACTTC. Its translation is CSAVLETQYF.

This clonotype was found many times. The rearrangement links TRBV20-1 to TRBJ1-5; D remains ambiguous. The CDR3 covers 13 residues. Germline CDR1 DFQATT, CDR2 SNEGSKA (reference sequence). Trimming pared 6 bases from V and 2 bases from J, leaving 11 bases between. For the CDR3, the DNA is TGCAGTGCGGTCGGGAGGGGCAATCAGCCCCAGCATTTT. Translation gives CSAVGRGNQPQHF.

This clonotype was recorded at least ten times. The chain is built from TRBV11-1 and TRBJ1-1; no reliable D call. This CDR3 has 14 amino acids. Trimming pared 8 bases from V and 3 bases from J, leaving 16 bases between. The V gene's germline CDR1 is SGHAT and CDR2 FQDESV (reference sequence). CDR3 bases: TGTGCCAGCGGTGGCCCCCGGACGGACACTGAAGCTTTCTTT. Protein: CASGGPRTDTEAFF.

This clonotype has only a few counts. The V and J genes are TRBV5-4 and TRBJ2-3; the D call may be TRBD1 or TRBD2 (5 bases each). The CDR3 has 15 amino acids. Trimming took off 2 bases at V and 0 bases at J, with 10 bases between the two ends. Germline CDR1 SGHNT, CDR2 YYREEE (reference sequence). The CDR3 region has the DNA TGTGCCAGCAGCTTTCCGGGACGCAGCACAGATACGCAGTATTTT. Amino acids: CASSFPGRSTDTQYF.

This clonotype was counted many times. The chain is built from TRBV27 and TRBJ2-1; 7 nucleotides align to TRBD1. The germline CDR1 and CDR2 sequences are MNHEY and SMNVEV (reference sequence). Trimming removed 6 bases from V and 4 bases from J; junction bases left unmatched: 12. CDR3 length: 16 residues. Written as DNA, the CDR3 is TGTGCCAGCAGCCATAATCAGGGGGTCGGGTACAATGAGCAGTTCTTC. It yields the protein CASSHNQGVGYNEQFF.

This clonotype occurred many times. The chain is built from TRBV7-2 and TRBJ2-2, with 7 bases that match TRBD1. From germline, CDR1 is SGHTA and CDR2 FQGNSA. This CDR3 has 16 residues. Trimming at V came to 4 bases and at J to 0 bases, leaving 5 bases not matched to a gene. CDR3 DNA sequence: TGTGCCAGCAGCTCGTCCGGGACAGCGAACACCGGGGAGCTGTTTTTT. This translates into CASSSSGTANTGELFF.

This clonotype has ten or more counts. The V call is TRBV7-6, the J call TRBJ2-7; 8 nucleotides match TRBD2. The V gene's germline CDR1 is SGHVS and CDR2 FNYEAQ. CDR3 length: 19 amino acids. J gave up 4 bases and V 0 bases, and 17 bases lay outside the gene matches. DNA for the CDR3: TGTGCCAGCAGCTTAGCGCTGATGGGATCCGGGACTAGGAGGTACGAGCAGTACTTC. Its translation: CASSLALMGSGTRRYEQYF.

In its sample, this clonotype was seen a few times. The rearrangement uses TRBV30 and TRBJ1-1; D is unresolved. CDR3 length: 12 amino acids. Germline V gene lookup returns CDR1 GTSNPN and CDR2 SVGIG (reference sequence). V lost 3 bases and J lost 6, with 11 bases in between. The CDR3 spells CAWSGGRPEAFF. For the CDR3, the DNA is TGTGCCTGGAGCGGAGGACGGCCTGAAGCTTTCTTT.

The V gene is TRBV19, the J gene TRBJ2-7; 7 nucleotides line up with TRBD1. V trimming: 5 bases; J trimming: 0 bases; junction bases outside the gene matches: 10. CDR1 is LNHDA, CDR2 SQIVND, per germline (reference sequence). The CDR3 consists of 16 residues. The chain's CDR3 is CASSAYRGLSSYEQYF. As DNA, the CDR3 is TGTGCCAGTAGTGCTTACAGGGGCCTAAGCTCCTACGAGCAGTACTTC.

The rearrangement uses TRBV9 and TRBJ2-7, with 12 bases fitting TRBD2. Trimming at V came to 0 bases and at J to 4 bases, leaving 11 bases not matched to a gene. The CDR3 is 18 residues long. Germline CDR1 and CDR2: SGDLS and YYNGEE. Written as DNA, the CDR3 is TGTGCCAGCAGCGTAGGAGATGCACTAGCGGGAGGACCATACGAGCAGTACTTC. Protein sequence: CASSVGDALAGGPYEQYF.

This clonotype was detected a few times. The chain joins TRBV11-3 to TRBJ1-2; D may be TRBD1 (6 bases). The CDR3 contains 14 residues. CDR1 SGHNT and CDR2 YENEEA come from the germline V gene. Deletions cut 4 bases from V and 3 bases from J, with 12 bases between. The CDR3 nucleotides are TGTGCCAGCAGCTCACGGGACACTTACTATGGCTACACCTTC. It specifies CASSSRDTYYGYTF.